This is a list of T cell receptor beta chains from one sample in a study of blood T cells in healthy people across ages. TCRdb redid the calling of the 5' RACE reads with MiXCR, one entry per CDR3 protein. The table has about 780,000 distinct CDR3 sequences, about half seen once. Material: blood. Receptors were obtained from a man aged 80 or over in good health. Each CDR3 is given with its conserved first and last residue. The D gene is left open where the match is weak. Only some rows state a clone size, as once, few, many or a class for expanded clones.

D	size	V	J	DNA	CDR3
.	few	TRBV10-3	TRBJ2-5	TGTGCCATCAGTGTGTTTTCAGGAGAGACCCAGTACTTC	CAISVFSGETQYF
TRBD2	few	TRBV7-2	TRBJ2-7	TGTGCCACCAAAGAGGCGGGAGGCACTTCCTACGAGCAGTACTTC	CATKEAGGTSYEQYF
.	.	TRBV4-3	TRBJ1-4	TGCGCCAGCAGCCAAGATAAGTCTGCGTTACTTGAAAAACTGTTTTTT	CASSQDKSALLEKLFF
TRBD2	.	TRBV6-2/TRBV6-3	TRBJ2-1	TGTGCCAGCAGGGGTGCTGCGGGAGCCCTTGGGGATGAGCAGTTCTTC	CASRGAAGALGDEQFF
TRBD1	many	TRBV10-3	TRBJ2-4	TGTGCCATCAGGCTGACAGGGGCTTCGGCCAAAAACATTCAGTACTTC	CAIRLTGASAKNIQYF
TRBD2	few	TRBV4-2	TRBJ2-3	TGTGCCAGCAGTCTTTCATTGACTAGCGGGGGCACAGATACGCAGTATTTT	CASSLSLTSGGTDTQYF
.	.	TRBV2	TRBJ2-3	TGTGCCAGCAGTGCGGCGACCGGGACCTATAGCACAGATACGCAGTATTTT	CASSAATGTYSTDTQYF
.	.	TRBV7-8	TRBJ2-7	TGTGCCAGCAGAGCCCATTCCTCCTACGAGCAGTACTTC	CASRAHSSYEQYF
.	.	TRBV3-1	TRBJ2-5	TGTGCCAGCAGCCAGCTTCGGAGGGCAGAGACCCAGTACTTC	CASSQLRRAETQYF
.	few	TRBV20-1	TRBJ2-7	TGCAGTGCTGCCACAGGGTACGAGCAGTACTTC	CSAATGYEQYF